Following are 10 T cell receptor beta chains from one sample sequenced in a study of OX40 agonist ivuxolimab in advanced cancers. Data came from immunoSEQ multiplex PCR; TCRdb stores just in-frame clones and leaves some out. The top ten hold 10% to 15% of the sample, which has around 43,000 clones, approximately 86% seen once. Sequenced here: CD4+ or CD8+ T cells sorted from blood, sampled in a trial of the OX40 agonist ivuxolimab. The receptors were sampled from an adult with an advanced solid tumor such as melanoma, head and neck, liver or kidney cancer.

The chain combines TRBV7-2 with TRBJ1-2, with D maybe TRBD1 (5 bases). Germline V CDR1 and CDR2: SGHTA, FQGNSA. The V gene lost 3 bases and the J gene lost 4 bases, with 18 bases spanning the gap. CDR3 length equals 16 residues. CDR3 nucleotides: TGTGCCAGCAGCTTTGACCACAGGTTGGTGAGCTATGGCTACACCTTC. This encodes CASSFDHRLVSYGYTF.

This clone came up a few times. The rearrangement uses TRBV4-2 and TRBJ1-2, with D hard to call. The V and J ends lost 3 bases and 2 bases respectively, with 7 bases between them. The CDR3 is made up of 13 amino acids. CDR1 and CDR2 from the germline V gene are LGHNA and YNFKEQ. The DNA for the CDR3 is TGTGCCAGCAGCCAGGCGAGCAACTATGGCTACACCTTC. Amino acids: CASSQASNYGYTF.

The gene calls are TRBV7-9 and TRBJ2-7, with 9 bases fitting TRBD1. The junction had 8 bases not matched to a gene; V was cut back by 3 bases and J by 2 bases. The CDR3 sequence is 16 residues long. The germline CDR1 and CDR2 sequences are SEHNR and FQNEAQ (reference sequence). The CDR3 bases are TGTGCCAGCAGCTTGGGGGACAGGGAGACTCCCTACGAGCAGTACTTC. Its translation is CASSLGDRETPYEQYF.

The CDR3 loop reads CASSLGRFYEQYF. The CDR3, as DNA: TGTGCCAGCAGCTTGGGGCGGTTCTACGAGCAGTACTTC. The chain combines TRBV5-6 with TRBJ2-7; unclear D gene. The CDR3 loop spans 13 amino acids. Trimming pared 0 bases from V and 3 bases from J, leaving 7 bases between. Germline assignment: CDR1 SGHDT and CDR2 YYEEEE.

The chain employs TRBV6-5 and TRBJ2-7, with TRBD2 as a possible D gene (6 bases). Trimming stripped 1 base from V and 7 bases from J, with 11 bases between. CDR1 is MNHEY and CDR2 is SVGAGI in the germline V gene. CDR3 length equals 13 residues. CDR3 coding DNA: TGTGCCAGCAGTTACTACGCAGGAGGGGAGCAGTACTTC. Encoded protein: CASSYYAGGEQYF.

The gene calls are TRBV5-1 and TRBJ1-3, with D possibly being TRBD1 (5 bases). The germline V gene encodes CDR1 SGHRS and CDR2 YFSETQ. Trimming stripped 5 bases from V and 4 bases from J, with 16 bases between. The CDR3 sequence is 15 residues long. In nucleotides, the CDR3 is TGCGCCAGCAGTCGAAACGACAGAGAGGGAAACACCATATATTTT. Encoded protein: CASSRNDREGNTIYF.

The CDR3 DNA is TGTGCCAGCAGGGACATGGGCACTGAAGCTTTCTTT. This codes for CASRDMGTEAFF. The V gene is TRBV6-5, the J gene TRBJ1-1, with D possibly being TRBD1 (5 bases). Trimming removed 6 bases from V and 4 bases from J, with 9 bases in between. Germline V gene lookup returns CDR1 MNHEY and CDR2 SVGAGI. This CDR3 comprises 12 residues.

The chain joins TRBV2 to TRBJ2-4, with D maybe TRBD2 (5 bases). The CDR3 is made up of 14 amino acids. Germline V gene sequence: CDR1 SNHLY, CDR2 FYNNEI. The V end lost 2 bases, the J end lost 5 bases, and 10 bases lay between the germline ends. CDR3 region: CASSERGLENIQYF. Written as DNA, the CDR3 is TGTGCCAGCAGTGAAAGAGGGTTAGAAAACATTCAGTACTTC. The variable domain in full, completed from reference TRBV2 and TRBJ2-4, reads EPEVTQTPSHQVTQMGQEVILRCVPISNHLYFYWYRQILGQKVEFLVSFYNNEISEKSEIFDDQFSVERPDGSNFTLKIRSTKLEDSAMYFCASSERGLENIQYFGAGTRLSVL.

The rearrangement joins TRBV27 to TRBJ2-3; D not certain. There are 13 residues in the CDR3. From germline, CDR1 is MNHEY and CDR2 SMNVEV (reference sequence). V was cut by 2 bases and J by 6 bases, with 9 bases left in between. This CDR3 is CASSLTPFDTQYF. As DNA, the CDR3 is TGTGCCAGCAGTTTAACCCCGTTCGATACGCAGTATTTT.

The chain combines TRBV6-5 with TRBJ1-1; the D gene is possibly TRBD1 (6 bases). Trimming cost V 5 bases and J 2 bases, with 12 bases left between them. This CDR3 has 14 residues. The germline gives CDR1 MNHEY, CDR2 SVGAGI. The CDR3 bases are TGTGCCAGCAGTACCGGGACATCCAACACTGAAGCTTTCTTT. Its translation is CASSTGTSNTEAFF.